This TCR beta chain was profiled in a study of molecular identifiers for immune sequencing clone quantification. Study-wide context: Replicate experiments took RNA from roughly 18,000 or 92,000 naive CD8 cells, divided it five ways and sequenced four. Study results and caveats: One million naive cells reportedly did not prevent detection of spiked Jurkat TCR RNA from one cell.

Trimming took 5 bases from V and 0 from J, leaving 14 bases between them. CDR1 MNHEY and CDR2 SVGEGT come from the germline V gene. There are 16 residues in the CDR3. This clonotype was observed a handful of times. The antigen remains unidentified. TCRdb processed the PCR reads anew with MiXCR; each CDR3 protein has one entry. The sample includes approximately 550,000 distinct CDR3 sequences, over 20% of them seen just once. Input for naive CD8 libraries was 20,000 to 1,000,000 sorted cells; the RNA fraction used was 10%, 30% or 50%. CD8+CD4-CCR7+CD45RA+ cells were sorted as naive CD8 T cells. Sequencing was done on a sample of naive CD8+ T cells from blood, with Jurkat cell RNA spiked in. Subset here: FACS-sorted CD8+CD4-CCR7+CD45RA+ naive T cells. The chain recombines TRBV6-2 or TRBV6-3 with TRBJ2-1; unclear D gene. The receptor comes from a human donor in good health. Some libraries in this study had Jurkat cell RNA spiked in. CDR3: CASSPRGVSSYNEQFF. The CDR3 DNA follows: TGTGCCAGCAGTCCCCGCGGCGTGAGCTCCTACAATGAGCAGTTCTTC.